This T cell receptor beta chain appears in the sequencing data of a study of cytomegalovirus exposure and HLA in healthy donors. On this clone: The antigen is undetermined.

Study outcomes and limitations: Subsequent analysis revealed that first-cohort TCR clusters tended to co-occur in the 130 or so validation repertoires. The CMV antigen specificity of a few CMV-associated chains was confirmed through in vitro analysis.

Trimming took off 7 bases at V and 0 bases at J, with 10 bases between the two ends. This CDR3 region has 15 residues. CDR1 and CDR2 from the germline V gene are MNHNS and SASEGT. TCRdb keeps only in-frame clones here, not all; method: immunoSEQ multiplex PCR. The repertoire holds around 58,000 clones, with around 88% as singletons. This clonotype was sampled from a woman under 30 in good health and CMV-seronegative. The chain employs TRBV6-1 and TRBJ2-6; D unresolved. Material: PBMCs. CDR3 nucleotides: TGTGCCAGCATGGGCCAGGTCTCTGGGGCCAACGTCCTGACTTTC. Translating it yields CASMGQVSGANVLTF.